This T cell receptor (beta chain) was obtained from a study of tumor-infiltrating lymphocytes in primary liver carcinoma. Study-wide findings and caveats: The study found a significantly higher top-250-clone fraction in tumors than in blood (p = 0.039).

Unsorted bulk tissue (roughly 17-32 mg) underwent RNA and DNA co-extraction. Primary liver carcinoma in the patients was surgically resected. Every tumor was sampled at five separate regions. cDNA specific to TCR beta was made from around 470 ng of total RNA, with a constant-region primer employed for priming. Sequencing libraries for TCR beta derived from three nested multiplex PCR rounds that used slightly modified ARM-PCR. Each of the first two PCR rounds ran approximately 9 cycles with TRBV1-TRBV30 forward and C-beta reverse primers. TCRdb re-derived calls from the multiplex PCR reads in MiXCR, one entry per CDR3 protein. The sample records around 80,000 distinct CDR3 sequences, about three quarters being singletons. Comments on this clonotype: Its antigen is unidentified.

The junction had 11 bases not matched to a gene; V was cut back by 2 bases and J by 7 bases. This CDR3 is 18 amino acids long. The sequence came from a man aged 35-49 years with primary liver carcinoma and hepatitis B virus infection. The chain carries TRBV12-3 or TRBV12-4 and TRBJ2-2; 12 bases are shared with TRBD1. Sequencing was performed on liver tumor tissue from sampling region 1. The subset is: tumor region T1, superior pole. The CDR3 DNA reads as TGTGCCAGCAGTTTAATGCCGGGACAGGGGGCGGCAGTCGGGGAGCTGTTTTTT. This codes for CASSLMPGQGAAVGELFF.